This TCR beta chain was documented in a study of vaccination and CD4 T cells after COVID-19. Study in general: Each enrolled participant received a two-dose regimen of either BNT162b2 or mRNA-1273 vaccine.

CDR3 length: 16 residues. Germline lookup yields CDR1 LNHNV and CDR2 YYDKDF (reference sequence). Using its own MiXCR run on the PCR reads, TCRdb lists one record per CDR3 protein. The data hold roughly 22,000 distinct CDR3 sequences, with about 50% observed a single time. In regard to this clonotype: Its antigen is as yet unknown. At one end, the junction sequence differs from germline, possibly due to a read error.

Study-level findings and limits: Convalescent patients gained a median approximately 88% of their reactive clones only post-vaccination.

The sequence was obtained from a human donor who had recovered from COVID-19. The specimen comprised CD4+ T cells from blood, sampled before SARS-CoV-2 vaccination. The chain links TRBV15 to TRBJ1-5, with D perhaps matching TRBD1 (5 bases). CDR3 region: CATGRTAPRGGQPQHF. Here the CDR3 DNA reads TGTGCCACCGGCAGAACTGCACCTCGGGGGGGTCAGCCCCAGCATTTT.